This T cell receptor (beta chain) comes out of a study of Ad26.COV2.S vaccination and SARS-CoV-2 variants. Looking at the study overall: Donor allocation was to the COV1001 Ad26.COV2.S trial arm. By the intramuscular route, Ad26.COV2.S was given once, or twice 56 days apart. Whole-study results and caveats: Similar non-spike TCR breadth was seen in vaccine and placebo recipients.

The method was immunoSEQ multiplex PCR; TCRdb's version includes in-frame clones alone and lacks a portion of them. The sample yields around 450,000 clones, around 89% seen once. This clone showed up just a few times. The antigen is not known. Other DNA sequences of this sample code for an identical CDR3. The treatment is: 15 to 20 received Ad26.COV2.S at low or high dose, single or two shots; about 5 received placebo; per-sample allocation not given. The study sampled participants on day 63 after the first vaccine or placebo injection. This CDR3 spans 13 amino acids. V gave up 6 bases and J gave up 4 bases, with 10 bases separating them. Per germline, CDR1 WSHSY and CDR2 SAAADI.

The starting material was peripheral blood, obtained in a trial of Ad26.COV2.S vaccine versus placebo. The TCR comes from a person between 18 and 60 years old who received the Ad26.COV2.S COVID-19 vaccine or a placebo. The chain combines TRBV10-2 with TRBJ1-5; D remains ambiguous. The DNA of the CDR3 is TGCGCCAGCAGCGTCTCTGAGAATCAGCCCCAGCATTTT. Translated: CASSVSENQPQHF.